The clone carrying this T cell receptor (beta chain) was seen a few times. Its cognate antigen is unknown. This entry belongs to a study of cytomegalovirus exposure and HLA in healthy donors. On the study more broadly: Of roughly 400 genotyped donors, about 81% clustered with self-reported Caucasian donors. Regarding the study as a whole: About 87% or about 30% of the time was how often most TCR beta V segments were productive, according to an earlier analysis. Later on, analysis showed that most CMV-associated TCR beta chains appeared to be HLA-restricted. Cytomegalovirus status, reportedly, was diagnosed with high specificity and sensitivity by the classifier.

The PCR ran on 60 Vbeta and 13 Jbeta primers. The method was immunoSEQ multiplex PCR; TCRdb's version includes in-frame clones alone and lacks a portion of them. The table has around 300,000 clones, around two thirds seen once. Sequenced sample: PBMCs. The sequence came from a female donor in good health and CMV-seronegative.

The CDR3 DNA is TGTGCCAGCAGCTTGTGGCTACTAGCGGGATTGGATACGCAGTATTTT. Translated: CASSLWLLAGLDTQYF. The chain is built from TRBV5-6 and TRBJ2-3; TRBD2 matches 10 bases. CDR1 and CDR2 from the germline V gene are SGHDT and YYEEEE. This CDR3 comprises 16 residues. V gave up 1 base and J gave up 6 bases; unmatched junction bases: 8.